Following are 8 T cell receptor beta chains from one sample sequenced in a study of identical twins. TCRdb re-called the 5' RACE reads with MiXCR, one entry per CDR3 protein. Among hundreds of thousands of distinct CDR3 sequences listed, around 21% were seen once. Separately, the same data were catalogued under a study of T cells expressing NK-cell markers.

The sample was PBMCs. The receptors here all came from a woman aged 18-29 years in good health.

The J gene is TRBJ2-1, the V gene TRBV7-2; TRBD2 is a possible D gene (6 bases). Trimming left V 7 bases short and J 2 bases short, with 15 bases between. This CDR3 comprises 15 residues. CDR1 is SGHTA and CDR2 is FQGNSA in the germline V gene. CDR3 nucleotide sequence: TGTGCCAGCACCCTACCCGGAGGGGCCTACAATGAGCAGTTCTTC. The encoded protein is CASTLPGGAYNEQFF.

This clonotype turned up a few times. This sequence joins TRBV20-1 and TRBJ2-7, with 9 bases that match TRBD2. Germline values: CDR1 DFQATT, CDR2 SNEGSKA (reference sequence). CDR3 length equals 14 residues. V shed 1 base, J shed 3 bases, and the junction held 4 bases outside the gene matches. CDR3 residues: CSARGLAGLYEQYF. Here the CDR3 DNA reads TGCAGTGCTAGAGGTCTAGCGGGACTCTACGAGCAGTACTTC.

This clonotype turned up a few times. The chain links TRBV12-3 or TRBV12-4 to TRBJ2-3; no firm D call. This CDR3 is 16 amino acids long. V shed 1 base and J shed 0 bases, with 11 bases lying between them. In nucleotides, the CDR3 is TGTGCCAGCAGTTTAGGCAGGAGCACTAGCACAGATACGCAGTATTTT. This encodes CASSLGRSTSTDTQYF.

This clonotype was counted only a few times. V and J are TRBV5-1 and TRBJ2-3; possibly TRBD2 for D (5 bases). This CDR3 is 15 amino acids long. Trimming pared 3 bases from V and 1 base from J, leaving 12 bases between. From germline, CDR1 is SGHRS and CDR2 YFSETQ. The CDR3 nucleotides read TGCGCCAGCAGCTGGGCGGGTTCAGGCACAGATACGCAGTATTTT. Protein product: CASSWAGSGTDTQYF.

This clonotype was seen only once. The J gene is TRBJ2-1, the V gene TRBV5-5; 9 nucleotides agree with TRBD1. V lost 4 bases to trimming and J lost 4 bases; unmatched junction nucleotides: 6. The CDR3 is 15 amino acids. Germline CDR1 SGHKS, CDR2 YYEKEE (reference sequence). CDR3 in amino acids: CASSDRDREYNEQFF. CDR3 DNA sequence: TGTGCCAGCAGCGACCGGGACAGGGAATACAATGAGCAGTTCTTC.

This clonotype was detected many times. This rearrangement joins TRBV20-1 to TRBJ2-3, with a tentative D call TRBD2 (7 bases). Germline V gives CDR1 DFQATT, CDR2 SNEGSKA (reference sequence). CDR3 length: 11 residues. V was cut by 6 bases and J by 7 bases, with 11 bases left in between. The chain's CDR3 is CSAGGRNTQYF. CDR3 nucleotide sequence: TGCAGTGCCGGGGGGCGGAATACGCAGTATTTT.

The V and J genes are TRBV12-3 or TRBV12-4 and TRBJ2-2; TRBD2 is a possible D gene (6 bases). Trimming removed 3 bases from V and 7 bases from J, with 9 bases in between. The length of the CDR3 is 13 residues. The CDR3 loop is CASSLEGHGELFF. DNA of the CDR3: TGTGCCAGCAGTTTGGAGGGGCACGGGGAGCTGTTTTTT.

This clonotype was found a few times. The chain carries TRBV29-1 and TRBJ2-1; possibly TRBD2 for D (6 bases). The CDR3 runs to 11 residues. V was trimmed by 2 bases and J by 9 bases, leaving 8 bases between them. The germline V gene has CDR1 SQVTM and CDR2 ANQGSEA. CDR3 DNA sequence: TGCAGCGTTGAATTGGGGGGTGAGCAGTTCTTC. Translating gives CSVELGGEQFF.